These 8 T cell receptor beta chains originate from one sample sequenced in a study of CD8 T cells in ankylosing spondylitis. TCRdb ran MiXCR on the 5' RACE reads and lists one entry per CDR3 protein. This table holds about 210,000 distinct CDR3 sequences, over 7% found once. Sequencing was performed on blood, either unsorted or a sorted T cell fraction (not recorded which). These receptors were taken from a female donor with ankylosing spondylitis or in good health (not recorded which).

A note on this clonotype: A much larger clonotype is one base distant, so this may be a read error. The V and J genes are TRBV3-1 and TRBJ2-6; the match to TRBD1 covers 10 bases. Trimming removed 5 bases from V and 8 bases from J; junction bases left unmatched: 6. CDR1 LGHDT and CDR2 YNNKEL come from the germline V gene (reference sequence). The CDR3 runs 15 residues. CDR3 DNA sequence: TGTGCCAGCAGCATCGGGGGACAGGGGCCCAACGTCCTGACTTTC. Amino acids: CASSIGGQGPNVLTF.

This clonotype has at least ten counts. The genes are TRBV6-1 and TRBJ1-2; 9 nucleotides agree with TRBD1. This CDR3 region has 16 residues. The trim removed 4 bases at V and 8 bases at J, leaving 14 bases unmatched. Germline CDR1 reads MNHNS; CDR2 reads SASEGT. The CDR3, as DNA: TGTGCCAGCAGTGGGAAGACAGGGGGTGACCTAAGAGGCTACACCTTC. It specifies CASSGKTGGDLRGYTF.

V is TRBV11-1 and J is TRBJ2-1; 10 nucleotides match TRBD2. CDR1 is SGHAT, CDR2 FQDESV, per germline (reference sequence). There are 14 residues in the CDR3. The ends lost 5 bases at V and 10 bases at J; junction bases unmatched: 8. The DNA for the CDR3 is TGTGCCAGCAGCCTGGGACTAGCGAGTCAGGAGCAGTTCTTC. It encodes CASSLGLASQEQFF.

This clonotype was detected ten times or more. The chain uses TRBV5-6 and TRBJ2-1; D uncertain. V lost 5 bases and J 0 bases, leaving 15 bases between the germline ends. In germline, CDR1 is SGHDT, CDR2 YYEEEE. The CDR3 loop spans 16 amino acids. As DNA, the CDR3 is TGTGCCAGCAGTCCCCATGGGTGGAGCTCCTACAATGAGCAGTTCTTC. It is translated as CASSPHGWSSYNEQFF.

Many counts were recorded for this clonotype. The genes are TRBV20-1 and TRBJ1-2, with D tentatively TRBD1 (5 bases). The V gene's germline CDR1 is DFQATT and CDR2 SNEGSKA (reference sequence). CDR3 size: 12 residues. V was cut by 5 bases and J by 0 bases, with 7 bases left in between. In nucleotides, the CDR3 is TGCAGTGCTCGACAGTCTAACTATGGCTACACCTTC. Translating it yields CSARQSNYGYTF.

On this clonotype: A much larger clone is a single base away; this may be a read error. The rearrangement links TRBV18 to TRBJ2-7; TRBD2 might be the D (6 bases). This CDR3 has 14 amino acids. The germline gives CDR1 KGHSH, CDR2 LQKENI. V was cut by 6 bases and J by 8 bases, with 20 bases left in between. The CDR3 here is CASSPGTGVWKQYF. The CDR3 bases are TGTGCCAGCTCTCCCGGGACTGGGGTCTGGAAGCAGTACTTC.

This clonotype was seen once. One base away lies a much larger clone, so this may be a sequencing read error. CDR3 protein: CASDSGTDYEQYF. Written as DNA, the CDR3 is TGTGCCTCCGATTCCGGGACAGACTACGAGCAGTACTTC. The rearrangement links TRBV28 to TRBJ2-7; 7 bases map to TRBD1. This CDR3 is 13 amino acids long. V shed 11 bases, J shed 3 bases, and the junction held 10 bases outside the gene matches. The V gene's germline CDR1 is MDHEN and CDR2 SYDVKM. Based on the CDR3 plus reference TRBV28 and TRBJ2-7, the full variable domain is DVKVTQSSRYLVKRTGEKVFLECVQDMDHENMFWYRQDPGLGLRLIYFSYDVKMKEKGDIPEGYSVSREKKERFSLILESASTNQTSMYLCASDSGTDYEQYFGPGTRLTVT.

This clonotype showed up many times. V and J are TRBV20-1 and TRBJ2-4; 8 nucleotides agree with TRBD2. This CDR3 has 16 amino acids. V shed 5 bases and J 0 bases; nucleotides not matched to a gene: 9. The germline V gene encodes CDR1 DFQATT and CDR2 SNEGSKA (reference sequence). The CDR3 region has the DNA TGCAGTGCTCAGATTCTAGCGGGTCTAGCCAAAAACATTCAGTACTTC. Translated, it gives CSAQILAGLAKNIQYF.